These T cell receptor beta chains were read from a single sample in a study of regulatory T cells in long-lasting Graves disease. TCRdb reprocessed the multiplex PCR reads with MiXCR, giving one entry per CDR3 protein. In the table there are about 240,000 distinct CDR3 sequences, 20% of which are singletons. Source: peripheral blood mononuclear cells (PBMCs), taken at new diagnosis, from a patient treated with antithyroid drugs. These receptors originate from a female donor with Graves disease. Each CDR3 is given with its conserved first and last residue. D genes are given only for firm matches. A clone size is listed for some rows: how often the clone was seen (once, few, many), or a class if it is expanded.

V gene	clone size	D gene	J gene	CDR3 protein	CDR3 DNA
TRBV12-3/TRBV12-4	many	TRBD2	TRBJ2-3	CASSDTGGSTDTQYF	TGTGCCAGCAGTGACACGGGAGGGAGCACAGATACGCAGTATTTT
TRBV7-2	many	.	TRBJ2-1	CASSSGRSWSYNEQFF	TGTGCCAGCAGTTCTGGTAGGAGTTGGTCCTACAATGAGCAGTTCTTC
TRBV24-1	many	.	TRBJ2-5	CATSDSRPGGGPETQYF	TGTGCCACCAGTGATTCCCGCCCCGGTGGGGGCCCGGAGACCCAGTACTTC
TRBV11-2	many	.	TRBJ2-1	CASSLKGDNEQFF	TGTGCCAGCAGCTTAAAGGGGGACAATGAGCAGTTCTTC
TRBV5-1	many	.	TRBJ1-2	CASSLEPGANYGYTF	TGCGCCAGCAGCTTGGAACCAGGGGCTAACTATGGCTACACCTTC
TRBV11-2	many	.	TRBJ2-3	CASSFPERGRTDTQYF	TGTGCCAGCAGCTTCCCGGAAAGGGGACGCACAGATACGCAGTATTTT
TRBV5-1	many	TRBD1	TRBJ2-5	CASSTYGPGQGKTQYF	TGCGCCAGCAGCACATATGGTCCGGGACAGGGAAAGACCCAGTACTTC
TRBV7-2	many	TRBD1	TRBJ2-2	CASSFKGQGSGELFF	TGTGCCAGCAGCTTTAAGGGACAGGGATCCGGGGAGCTGTTTTTT
TRBV20-1	.	TRBD2	TRBJ2-4	CSARTSGGAEAKNIQYF	TGCAGTGCGAGGACTAGCGGGGGGGCCGAAGCCAAAAACATTCAGTACTTC
TRBV18	many	.	TRBJ2-1	CASSPTVDNEQFF	TGTGCCAGCTCACCGACCGTGGACAATGAGCAGTTCTTC
TRBV27	.	.	TRBJ2-7	CASSLVGIPFEQYF	TGTGCCAGCAGTTTAGTAGGCATACCCTTCGAGCAGTACTTC
TRBV7-9	.	.	TRBJ1-2	CATQDKTRSPAYGYTF	TGTGCCACGCAAGATAAAACTAGAAGTCCAGCCTATGGCTACACCTTC
TRBV29-1	many	.	TRBJ2-3	CSVDGTGAADTQYF	TGCAGCGTGGACGGTACTGGGGCAGCAGATACGCAGTATTTT
TRBV20-1	many	TRBD1	TRBJ2-7	CSATRQGRTYEQYF	TGCAGTGCTACGCGACAGGGGCGAACCTACGAGCAGTACTTC
TRBV4-1	few	.	TRBJ2-7	CASSQDRSWEQYF	TGCGCCAGCAGCCAAGACAGGAGTTGGGAGCAGTACTTC
TRBV3-1	many	TRBD1	TRBJ2-2	CASSQGGQGRTGELFF	TGTGCCAGCAGCCAAGGGGGACAGGGGAGGACCGGGGAGCTGTTTTTT
TRBV16	many	TRBD2	TRBJ2-7	CASSPRLAGSENYEQYF	TGTGCCAGCAGCCCCCGACTAGCGGGTTCGGAAAACTACGAGCAGTACTTC
TRBV20-1	few	TRBD2	TRBJ2-7	CSAPGTSGNYEQYF	TGCAGTGCACCCGGGACTAGCGGTAACTACGAGCAGTACTTC
TRBV20-1	many	.	TRBJ2-7	CSARDRNIRYEQYF	TGCAGTGCTAGAGATCGGAATATACGATACGAGCAGTACTTC
TRBV12-3/TRBV12-4	many	.	TRBJ2-3	CASSLMRTDTQYF	TGTGCCAGCAGTTTGATGAGGACAGATACGCAGTATTTT
TRBV6-1	many	.	TRBJ2-2	CAIPAWDGQGAGELFF	TGTGCCATCCCAGCATGGGACGGGCAAGGGGCCGGGGAGCTGTTTTTT
TRBV20-1	many	.	TRBJ2-5	CSARGQARETQYF	TGCAGTGCTAGAGGACAGGCGCGGGAGACCCAGTACTTC
TRBV6-2/TRBV6-3	many	TRBD2	TRBJ2-3	CASSYRAGRADTQYF	TGTGCCAGCAGTTACAGGGCGGGGAGGGCAGATACGCAGTATTTT
TRBV29-1	many	.	TRBJ2-1	CSVRQASPYNEQFF	TGCAGCGTCAGACAGGCTTCGCCCTACAATGAGCAGTTCTTC
TRBV12-3/TRBV12-4	many	.	TRBJ2-1	CASSSHSQVKQFF	TGTGCCAGCAGCTCTCATAGTCAAGTAAAGCAGTTCTTC
TRBV27	.	.	TRBJ1-4	CASRTETSATNEKLFF	TGTGCCAGCCGGACAGAGACGTCTGCAACTAATGAAAAACTGTTTTTT
TRBV7-8	.	.	TRBJ2-1	CASSRVGHPYNEQFF	TGTGCCAGCAGTCGTGTGGGGCACCCCTACAATGAGCAGTTCTTC
TRBV20-1	.	TRBD2	TRBJ2-3	CSASGLAGGRLTDTQYF	TGCAGTGCTAGCGGACTAGCGGGAGGGAGACTAACAGATACGCAGTATTTT
TRBV30	.	TRBD1	TRBJ2-7	CAWRIRDRGGEQYF	TGTGCCTGGAGAATTCGGGACAGGGGTGGGGAGCAGTACTTC
TRBV19	few	TRBD1	TRBJ2-5	CASSPRTGDTQYF	TGTGCCAGTAGTCCCCGGACAGGAGACACCCAGTACTTC
TRBV27	many	.	TRBJ2-1	CASSLGSHEQFF	TGTGCCAGCAGTTTAGGGTCCCATGAGCAGTTCTTC
TRBV4-1	few	TRBD2	TRBJ2-4	CASSPGLAGGQDIQYF	TGCGCCAGCAGCCCCGGACTAGCGGGAGGGCAAGACATTCAGTACTTC
TRBV3-1	many	.	TRBJ2-7	CASSQDRRVYEQYF	TGTGCCAGCAGCCAAGATCGCAGGGTCTACGAGCAGTACTTC
TRBV3-1	many	TRBD1	TRBJ2-4	CASSPTGQGNIQYF	TGTGCCAGCAGCCCGACAGGGCAGGGAAACATTCAGTACTTC
TRBV6-9	many	.	TRBJ1-2	CASSYAGKGYGYTF	TGTGCCAGCAGTTACGCAGGGAAGGGGTATGGCTACACCTTC
TRBV4-3	.	.	TRBJ1-1	CASSQGRHTEAFF	TGCGCCAGCAGCCAAGGAAGGCACACTGAAGCTTTCTTT
TRBV4-1	many	.	TRBJ2-2	CASSQKGHPGQFGELFF	TGCGCCAGCAGCCAAAAGGGTCACCCGGGACAATTCGGGGAGCTGTTTTTT
TRBV19	many	.	TRBJ2-1	CASSISPRVHEQFF	TGTGCCAGTAGTATATCTCCCAGGGTCCATGAGCAGTTCTTC
TRBV20-1	few	.	TRBJ2-1	CSARPWREAGNEQFF	TGCAGTGCTAGACCGTGGAGGGAGGCGGGCAATGAGCAGTTCTTC
TRBV5-6	.	.	TRBJ2-3	CASSFYRVLGTDTQYF	TGTGCCAGCAGCTTTTACAGGGTGCTCGGCACAGATACGCAGTATTTT
TRBV11-2	many	.	TRBJ2-5	CASSLGIQETQYF	TGTGCCAGCAGCCTCGGGATCCAAGAGACCCAGTACTTC
TRBV6-2/TRBV6-3	many	.	TRBJ1-5	CASSYSRTANQPQHF	TGTGCCAGCAGTTACTCCCGGACAGCTAATCAGCCCCAGCATTTT
TRBV11-2	many	TRBD1	TRBJ2-2	CASSQDGTGNTGELFF	TGTGCCAGCAGCCAAGACGGGACAGGGAACACCGGGGAGCTGTTTTTT
TRBV30	few	TRBD2	TRBJ2-5	CAWSVGLGLAGGETQYF	TGTGCCTGGAGTGTCGGTCTTGGACTAGCGGGGGGGGAGACCCAGTACTTC
TRBV28	many	TRBD1	TRBJ2-3	CASSLGTGNADTQYF	TGTGCCAGCAGCCTCGGGACAGGGAATGCAGATACGCAGTATTTT
TRBV28	.	.	TRBJ1-1	CASSLSRPWEAFF	TGTGCCAGCAGTTTATCCAGGCCCTGGGAAGCTTTCTTT
TRBV7-2	.	.	TRBJ1-2	CASSLNPSYGYTF	TGTGCCAGCAGCTTAAACCCCAGCTATGGCTACACCTTC
TRBV20-1	many	TRBD2	TRBJ2-7	CSAISGGEKQYF	TGCAGTGCCATCTCGGGAGGGGAGAAGCAGTACTTC
TRBV7-8	many	.	TRBJ1-5	CASSLDSFYSNQPQHF	TGTGCCAGCAGCTTAGATTCGTTTTATAGCAATCAGCCCCAGCATTTT
TRBV7-7	many	.	TRBJ2-2	CASSLTAAPNTGELFF	TGTGCCAGCAGCTTAACAGCAGCACCGAACACCGGGGAGCTGTTTTTT
TRBV7-3	many	.	TRBJ1-1	CASSLGTTYENTEAFF	TGTGCCAGCAGCTTAGGGACAACATACGAGAACACTGAAGCTTTCTTT
TRBV19	.	TRBD1	TRBJ2-5	CASSTRQGVETQYF	TGTGCCAGTAGTACCCGACAGGGTGTGGAGACCCAGTACTTC
TRBV6-2/TRBV6-3	few	.	TRBJ1-4	CASSFTGSTNEKLFF	TGTGCCAGCAGTTTTACAGGTTCAACTAATGAAAAACTGTTTTTT
TRBV5-1	.	.	TRBJ1-1	CASSLAGTNTEAFF	TGCGCCAGCAGCTTGGCAGGGACGAACACTGAAGCTTTCTTT
TRBV14	many	TRBD2	TRBJ2-7	CASSQGLAVSEQYF	TGTGCCAGCAGCCAGGGACTAGCTGTCTCCGAGCAGTACTTC